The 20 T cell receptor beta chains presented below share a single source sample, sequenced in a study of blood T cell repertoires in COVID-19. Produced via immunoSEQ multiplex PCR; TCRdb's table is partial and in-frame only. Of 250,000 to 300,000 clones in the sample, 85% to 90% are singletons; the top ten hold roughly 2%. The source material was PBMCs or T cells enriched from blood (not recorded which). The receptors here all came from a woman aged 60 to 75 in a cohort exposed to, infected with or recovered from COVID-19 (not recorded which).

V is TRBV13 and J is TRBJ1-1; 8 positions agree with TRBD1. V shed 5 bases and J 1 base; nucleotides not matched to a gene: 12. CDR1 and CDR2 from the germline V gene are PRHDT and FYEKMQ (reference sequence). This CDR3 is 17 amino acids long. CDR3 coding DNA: TGTGCCAGCAGCAAAACCAGAACGACAGGGGAGAACACTGAAGCTTTCTTT. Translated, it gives CASSKTRTTGENTEAFF. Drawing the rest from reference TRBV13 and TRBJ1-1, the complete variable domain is AAGVIQSPRHLIKEKRETATLKCYPIPRHDTVYWYQQGPGQDPQFLISFYEKMQSDKGSIPDRFSAQQFSDYHSELNMSSLELGDSALYFCASSKTRTTGENTEAFFGQGTRLTVV.

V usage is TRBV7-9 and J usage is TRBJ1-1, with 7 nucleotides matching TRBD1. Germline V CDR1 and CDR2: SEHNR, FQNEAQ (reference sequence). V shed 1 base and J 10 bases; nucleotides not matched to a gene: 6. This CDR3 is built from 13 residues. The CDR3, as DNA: TGTGCCAGCAGCTTAGAGGGGGCTGAAGTAGCTTTCTTT. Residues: CASSLEGAEVAFF.

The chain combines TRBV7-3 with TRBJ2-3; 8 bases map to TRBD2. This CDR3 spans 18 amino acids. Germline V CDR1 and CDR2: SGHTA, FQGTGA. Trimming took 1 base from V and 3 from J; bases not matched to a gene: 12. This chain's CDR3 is CASSLIASGSGRTDTQYF. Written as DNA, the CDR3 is TGTGCCAGCAGCTTAATAGCCTCCGGAAGCGGGAGAACAGATACGCAGTATTTT.

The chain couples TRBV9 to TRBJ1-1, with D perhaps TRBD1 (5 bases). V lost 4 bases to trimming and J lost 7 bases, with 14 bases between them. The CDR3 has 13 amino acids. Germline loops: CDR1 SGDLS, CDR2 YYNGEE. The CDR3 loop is CASSQNQGLEAFF. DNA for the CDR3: TGTGCCAGCAGCCAAAATCAGGGCCTTGAAGCTTTCTTT.

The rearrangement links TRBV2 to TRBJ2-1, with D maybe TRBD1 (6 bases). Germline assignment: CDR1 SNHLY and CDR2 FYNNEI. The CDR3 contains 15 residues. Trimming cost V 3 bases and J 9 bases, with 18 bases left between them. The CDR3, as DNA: TGTGCCAGCAGTGAGTCGGGACATAATTTCGGTGAGCAGTTCTTC. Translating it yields CASSESGHNFGEQFF.

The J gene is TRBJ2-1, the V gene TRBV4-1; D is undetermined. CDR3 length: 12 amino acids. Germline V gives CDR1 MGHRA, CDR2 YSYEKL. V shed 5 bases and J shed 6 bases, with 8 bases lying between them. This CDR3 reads CASSFARNEQFF. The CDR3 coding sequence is TGCGCCAGCAGCTTTGCGCGCAATGAGCAGTTCTTC.

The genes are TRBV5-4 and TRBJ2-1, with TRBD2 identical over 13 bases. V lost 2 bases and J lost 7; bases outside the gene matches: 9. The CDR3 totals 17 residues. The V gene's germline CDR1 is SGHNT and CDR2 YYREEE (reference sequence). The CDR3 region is CASSFPTSGRGVNEQFF. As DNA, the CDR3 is TGTGCCAGCAGCTTTCCCACTAGCGGGAGGGGAGTGAATGAGCAGTTCTTC.

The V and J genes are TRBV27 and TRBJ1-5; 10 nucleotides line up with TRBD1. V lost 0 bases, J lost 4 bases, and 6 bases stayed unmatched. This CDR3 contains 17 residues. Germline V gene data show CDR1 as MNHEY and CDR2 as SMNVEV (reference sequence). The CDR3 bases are TGTGCCAGCAGTTTATCGCTGGGACAGGGGTCGAATCAGCCCCAGCATTTT. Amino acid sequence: CASSLSLGQGSNQPQHF.

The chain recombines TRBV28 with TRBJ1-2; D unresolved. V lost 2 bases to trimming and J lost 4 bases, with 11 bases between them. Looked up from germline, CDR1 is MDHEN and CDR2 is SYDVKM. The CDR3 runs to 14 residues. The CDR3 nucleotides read TGTGCCAGCAGTTTACCTACTATAAGCTATGGCTACACCTTC. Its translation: CASSLPTISYGYTF.

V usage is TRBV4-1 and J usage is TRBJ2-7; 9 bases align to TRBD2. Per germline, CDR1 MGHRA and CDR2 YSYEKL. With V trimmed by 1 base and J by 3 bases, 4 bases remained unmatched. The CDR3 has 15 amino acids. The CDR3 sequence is CASSQVGSGSYEQYF. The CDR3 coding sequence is TGCGCCAGCAGCCAAGTAGGTAGCGGGAGCTACGAGCAGTACTTC.

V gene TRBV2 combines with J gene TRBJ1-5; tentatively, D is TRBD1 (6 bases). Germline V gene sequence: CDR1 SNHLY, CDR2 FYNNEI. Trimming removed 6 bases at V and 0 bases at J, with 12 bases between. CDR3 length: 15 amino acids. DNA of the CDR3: TGTGCCAGCAGGGAACAGGGATATAGCAATCAGCCCCAGCATTTT. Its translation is CASREQGYSNQPQHF.

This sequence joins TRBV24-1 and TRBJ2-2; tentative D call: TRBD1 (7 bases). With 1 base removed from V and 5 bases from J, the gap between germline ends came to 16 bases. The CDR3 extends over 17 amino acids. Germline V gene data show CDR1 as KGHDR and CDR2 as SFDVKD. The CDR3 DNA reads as TGTGCCACCAGTGATTTCCAGGGGGGACGGGGAACCGGGGAGCTGTTTTTT. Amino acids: CATSDFQGGRGTGELFF.

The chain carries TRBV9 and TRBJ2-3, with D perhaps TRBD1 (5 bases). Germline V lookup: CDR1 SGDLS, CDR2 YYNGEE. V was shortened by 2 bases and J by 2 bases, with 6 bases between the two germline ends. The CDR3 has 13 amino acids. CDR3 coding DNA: TGTGCCAGCAGCGTGGACAACACAGATACGCAGTATTTT. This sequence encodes CASSVDNTDTQYF.

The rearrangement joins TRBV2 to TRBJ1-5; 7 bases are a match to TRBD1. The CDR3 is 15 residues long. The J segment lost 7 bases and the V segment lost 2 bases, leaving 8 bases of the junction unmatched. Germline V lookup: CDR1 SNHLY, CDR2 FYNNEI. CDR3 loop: CASSESPQGVQPQHF. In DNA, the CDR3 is TGTGCCAGCAGTGAAAGCCCCCAGGGGGTACAGCCCCAGCATTTT.

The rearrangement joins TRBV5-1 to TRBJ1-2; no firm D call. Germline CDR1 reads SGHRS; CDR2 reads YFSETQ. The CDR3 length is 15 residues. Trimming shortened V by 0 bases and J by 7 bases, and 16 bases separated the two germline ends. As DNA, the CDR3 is TGCGCCAGCAGCTTGGATGGCGGATCGACGTCTGGCTACACCTTC. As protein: CASSLDGGSTSGYTF.

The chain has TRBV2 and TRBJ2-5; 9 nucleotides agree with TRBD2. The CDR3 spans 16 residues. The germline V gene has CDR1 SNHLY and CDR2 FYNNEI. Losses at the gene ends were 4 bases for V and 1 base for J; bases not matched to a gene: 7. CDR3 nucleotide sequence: TGTGCCAGCAGTGGTCGGGCGGGGGGGATCCAAGAGACCCAGTACTTC. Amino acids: CASSGRAGGIQETQYF.

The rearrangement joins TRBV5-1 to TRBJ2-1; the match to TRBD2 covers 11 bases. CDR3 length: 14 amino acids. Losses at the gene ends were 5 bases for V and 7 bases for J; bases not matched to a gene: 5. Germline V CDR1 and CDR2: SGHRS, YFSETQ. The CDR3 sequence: CASSLTSGVNEQFF. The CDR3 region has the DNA TGCGCCAGCAGTTTGACTAGCGGGGTTAATGAGCAGTTCTTC.

Here the CDR3 reads CASSPASPNYEQYF. Here the CDR3 DNA reads TGTGCCAGCTCACCGGCCTCTCCCAACTACGAGCAGTACTTC. The J gene is TRBJ2-7, the V gene TRBV18; D gene uncertain. CDR3 length: 14 amino acids. Deletions cut 3 bases from V and 3 bases from J, with 12 bases between. The germline V gene has CDR1 KGHSH and CDR2 LQKENI.

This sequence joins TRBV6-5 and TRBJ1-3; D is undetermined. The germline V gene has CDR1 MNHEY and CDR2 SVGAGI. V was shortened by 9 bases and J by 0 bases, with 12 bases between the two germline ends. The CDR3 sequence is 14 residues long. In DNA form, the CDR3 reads TGTGCCAGTCCCTCCGGGTCCTCTGGAAACACCATATATTTT. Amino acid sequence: CASPSGSSGNTIYF.

CDR3 bases: TGTGCCAGCAGTTCCCGTCAACAGGGATCCTACGAGCAGTACTTC. Translation gives CASSSRQQGSYEQYF. The J gene is TRBJ2-7, the V gene TRBV28; TRBD1 is a possible D gene (6 bases). CDR1 and CDR2 (germline): MDHEN, SYDVKM. This CDR3 is built from 15 residues. The V and J ends lost 4 bases and 1 base respectively, with 14 bases between them.